These 20 T cell receptor beta chains were sequenced from one sample in a study of post-analysis software for immune sequencing data. Study-level points and caveats: Higher frequency in patients than in controls was seen for roughly five TRBV segments, with TRBV5-6, TRBV5-1 and TRBV20-1 among them.

Unique molecular identifiers were carried by the TCR beta cDNA libraries. TCRdb processed the PCR reads anew with MiXCR; each CDR3 protein has one entry. Among almost 700,000 distinct CDR3 sequences listed, over 45% were seen once. These receptors have no known antigen. Sequenced material: blood. The origin of the receptors is a girl aged 2 to 9 with multiple sclerosis.

The rearrangement uses TRBV20-1 and TRBJ2-7, with D hard to call. CDR3 length equals 11 residues. Germline V gene lookup returns CDR1 DFQATT and CDR2 SNEGSKA (reference sequence). V lost 5 bases and J 3 bases, leaving 8 bases between the germline ends. CDR3 region: CSAEDRYEQYF. The CDR3 region has the DNA TGCAGTGCTGAGGACCGCTACGAGCAGTACTTC.

This chain links TRBV5-4 with TRBJ2-1; 7 bases map to TRBD1. CDR1 and CDR2 (germline): SGHNT, YYREEE (reference sequence). CDR3 length equals 14 residues. The V and J ends lost 0 bases and 15 bases, in that order; junction bases with no gene match: 12. DNA of the CDR3: TGTGCCAGCAGCTTGGAAGGGGGCGACAGGTGGGCGTTCTTC. It specifies CASSLEGGDRWAFF. Looking up the rest from reference TRBV5-4 and TRBJ2-1 gives the full variable domain: ETGVTQSPTHLIKTRGQQVTLRCSSQSGHNTVSWYQQALGQGPQFIFQYYREEENGRGNFPPRFSGLQFPNYSSELNVNALELDDSALYLCASSLEGGDRWAFFGPGTRLTVL.

This clonotype was observed a handful of times. The rearrangement links TRBV20-1 to TRBJ2-7; D perhaps matches TRBD2 (6 bases). The CDR3 runs to 14 residues. The ends were cut back, 0 bases at V and 0 bases at J, with 9 bases in the middle. Germline values: CDR1 DFQATT, CDR2 SNEGSKA (reference sequence). CDR3 coding DNA: TGCAGTGCTAGAGATGTAGCGGACTCCTACGAGCAGTACTTC. Its translation: CSARDVADSYEQYF.

The chain has TRBV18 and TRBJ2-1; D is undetermined. V gave up 7 bases and J gave up 6 bases, with 19 bases separating them. The CDR3 totals 15 residues. The germline V gene encodes CDR1 KGHSH and CDR2 LQKENI. For the CDR3, the DNA is TGTGCCAGCTGTGGGGAACCGCAATCCGGCAATGAGCAGTTCTTC. Protein: CASCGEPQSGNEQFF.

The V and J genes are TRBV24-1 and TRBJ2-1; a weak D match, TRBD1 (6 bases). Trimming removed 7 bases at V and 8 bases at J, with 11 bases between. This CDR3 region has 12 residues. Germline V gene sequence: CDR1 KGHDR, CDR2 SFDVKD. This CDR3 reads CATRSEGDEQFF. DNA for the CDR3: TGTGCCACCAGATCAGAGGGGGATGAGCAGTTCTTC.

CDR3 nucleotides: TGTGCCAGCAGTGGGGGCGGGGAGAAGGGCTATGGCTACACCTTC. The encoded protein is CASSGGGEKGYGYTF. The chain is built from TRBV25-1 and TRBJ1-2; a weak D match, TRBD1 (5 bases). This CDR3 region has 15 residues. Trimming took 4 bases from V and 4 from J, leaving 16 bases between them. Germline V lookup: CDR1 MGHDK, CDR2 SYGVNS.

The chain uses TRBV3-1 and TRBJ2-7, with TRBD2 as a possible D gene (5 bases). Deletions cut 1 base from V and 6 bases from J, with 16 bases between. The CDR3 runs 15 residues. The germline V gene encodes CDR1 LGHDT and CDR2 YNNKEL (reference sequence). In DNA form, the CDR3 reads TGTGCCAGCAGCCAAGTCTGGAGGCCCCAAATCGAGCAGTACTTC. Its translation: CASSQVWRPQIEQYF.

This chain joins TRBV24-1 and TRBJ2-5, with D perhaps matching TRBD2 (7 bases). Trimming removed 1 base from V and 5 bases from J, with 16 bases in between. Germline CDR1 and CDR2: KGHDR and SFDVKD. This CDR3 is 16 amino acids long. DNA for the CDR3: TGTGCCACCAGTGATTTCAAGGGGGAGGGAGTGGAGACCCAGTACTTC. It translates to CATSDFKGEGVETQYF.

The genes are TRBV19 and TRBJ2-3, with a tentative D call TRBD2 (5 bases). This CDR3 comprises 14 residues. Trimming removed 3 bases from V and 4 bases from J, with 11 bases in between. Germline V lookup: CDR1 LNHDA, CDR2 SQIVND (reference sequence). CDR3 coding DNA: TGTGCCAGTAGTATGAATCTAGCCCCAGATACGCAGTATTTT. Translating gives CASSMNLAPDTQYF.

The genes are TRBV6-6 and TRBJ2-1; unclear D gene. Germline-derived CDR1 and CDR2 are MNHNY and SVGAGI (reference sequence). This CDR3 spans 11 amino acids. V was pared by 3 bases and J by 12 bases, with 9 bases between. For the CDR3, the DNA is TGTGCCAGCAGTTATGAAGGTGGGCAGTTCTTC. Protein: CASSYEGGQFF.

The rearrangement joins TRBV29-1 to TRBJ1-4, with 7 bases lining up with TRBD1. The CDR3 totals 11 residues. J lost 5 bases, V lost 7 bases, and 1 base had no gene match. Germline V gene sequence: CDR1 SQVTM, CDR2 ANQGSEA. The CDR3 here is CSADRNEKLFF. CDR3 sequence (DNA): TGCAGCGCGGACAGGAATGAAAAACTGTTTTTT.

The chain joins TRBV7-2 to TRBJ2-5, with D perhaps matching TRBD1 or TRBD2 (5 bases each). Between the trimmed V and J ends, which lost 3 bases and 5 bases, there was a span of 19 bases. The CDR3 extends over 16 amino acids. Germline V lookup: CDR1 SGHTA, CDR2 FQGNSA. CDR3 sequence (DNA): TGTGCCAGCAGCTTGACTCGGGGCGCTGGAGTGGAGACCCAGTACTTC. Translating gives CASSLTRGAGVETQYF.

The chain recombines TRBV5-1 with TRBJ2-1; unclear D gene. Germline CDR1 is SGHRS and CDR2 is YFSETQ. V lost 0 bases to trimming and J lost 11 bases, with 12 bases between them. The CDR3 contains 13 residues. The CDR3 spells CASSLAGSRQQFF. CDR3 DNA: TGCGCCAGCAGCTTGGCAGGTTCTAGGCAGCAGTTCTTC. Drawing the rest from reference TRBV5-1 and TRBJ2-1, the complete variable domain is KAGVTQTPRYLIKTRGQQVTLSCSPISGHRSVSWYQQTPGQGLQFLFEYFSETQRNKGNFPGRFSGRQFSNSRSEMNVSTLELGDSALYLCASSLAGSRQQFFGPGTRLTVL.

The CDR3 here is CASSVALADHATDTQYF. In DNA, the CDR3 is TGTGCCAGCAGCGTAGCGTTGGCAGACCACGCAACAGATACGCAGTATTTT. The chain combines TRBV9 with TRBJ2-3, with D hard to call. CDR1 SGDLS and CDR2 YYNGEE come from the germline V gene. Trimming removed 0 bases at V and 3 bases at J, with 17 bases between. The CDR3 runs to 17 residues.

CDR3 sequence (DNA): TGTGCCACCAGCAGCGAAGTTTGGCGGGAGGGGAGCTCCTACAATGAGCAGTTCTTC. Its protein product is CATSSEVWREGSSYNEQFF. V usage is TRBV15 and J usage is TRBJ2-1, with 9 bases matching TRBD2. The CDR3 runs 19 residues. The germline gives CDR1 LNHNV, CDR2 YYDKDF (reference sequence). Losses at the gene ends were 3 bases for V and 0 bases for J; bases not matched to a gene: 12. Combining the CDR3 with reference TRBV15 and TRBJ2-1 gives the whole variable domain DAMVIQNPRYQVTQFGKPVTLSCSQTLNHNVMYWYQQKSSQAPKLLFHYYDKDFNNEADTPDNFQSRRPNTSFCFLDIRSPGLGDTAMYLCATSSEVWREGSSYNEQFFGPGTRLTVL.

The chain combines TRBV20-1 with TRBJ2-3; 11 bases align to TRBD1. The CDR3 sequence is 13 residues long. The J segment lost 14 bases and the V segment lost 3 bases, leaving 10 bases of the junction unmatched. In germline, CDR1 is DFQATT, CDR2 SNEGSKA (reference sequence). The CDR3 DNA sequence: TGCAGTGCTAGGACATCGGGACAGGGGGTATTGTATTTT. Its protein is CSARTSGQGVLYF.

V gene TRBV18 combines with J gene TRBJ2-7; TRBD1 aligns across 8 bases. The CDR3 covers 13 residues. Trimming took 6 bases from V and 7 from J; bases not matched to a gene: 8. CDR1 is KGHSH and CDR2 is LQKENI in the germline V gene. CDR3 DNA sequence: TGTGCCAGCTCTCCCCAGGGGGCGCAGGAGCAGTACTTC. Translation: CASSPQGAQEQYF.

This chain links TRBV6-5 with TRBJ2-2; tentatively, D is TRBD1 (5 bases). The germline V gene encodes CDR1 MNHEY and CDR2 SVGAGI. The CDR3 is 12 residues long. V was shortened by 0 bases and J by 9 bases, with 5 bases between the two germline ends. The CDR3 nucleotides are TGTGCCAGCAGTTACTCGGACAGGGAGCTGTTTTTT. Translation: CASSYSDRELFF.

The V and J genes are TRBV7-2 and TRBJ2-1; D possibly corresponds to TRBD1 (6 bases). Trimming stripped 5 bases from V and 7 bases from J, with 12 bases between. The length of the CDR3 is 13 residues. CDR1 is SGHTA and CDR2 is FQGNSA in the germline V gene. DNA of the CDR3: TGTGCCAGCAGCCCCAGCAGGGGAAATGAGCAGTTCTTC. Its protein is CASSPSRGNEQFF.

This clonotype was picked up a small number of times. This chain uses TRBV5-1 with TRBJ1-6; D perhaps matches TRBD1 (6 bases). Germline CDR1 and CDR2: SGHRS and YFSETQ. This CDR3 is built from 15 residues. Trimming cost V 0 bases and J 7 bases, with 11 bases left between them. CDR3 DNA: TGCGCCAGCAGCTTGGGGGGGCCCTGGAATTCACCCCTCCACTTT. Protein: CASSLGGPWNSPLHF. Combining the CDR3 with reference TRBV5-1 and TRBJ1-6 gives the whole variable domain KAGVTQTPRYLIKTRGQQVTLSCSPISGHRSVSWYQQTPGQGLQFLFEYFSETQRNKGNFPGRFSGRQFSNSRSEMNVSTLELGDSALYLCASSLGGPWNSPLHFGNGTRLTVT.